This entry features one T cell receptor beta chain sequence. This sample was included in a study of blood T cell repertoires in COVID-19. Whole-study context: Acute and convalescent COVID-19 samples came from the United States, Italy and Spain. Sample material is recorded as cDNA or gDNA derived from T cells, B-cell-depleted T cells, or PBMCs.

The V gene's germline CDR1 is SGHTA and CDR2 FQGNSA. The V and J ends lost 5 bases and 0 bases, in that order; junction bases with no gene match: 12. There are 18 residues in the CDR3. Original analysis: Amplifying reference gene primers gave estimates of nucleated cell counts. Clones were sequenced by immunoSEQ multiplex PCR, and TCRdb holds only the in-frame ones, with some missing. V and J calls and clone size come straight from that table; D and trimming were deduced from the DNA. The table shows a few hundred thousand clones, with around 90% occurring only once. J is TRBJ2-2 and V is TRBV7-2; 7 bases agree with TRBD1. The TCR was taken from a woman aged 40 to 49 with acute or convalescent COVID-19. The source material was peripheral blood. This CDR3 reads CASSPRGQSYANTGELFF. DNA of the CDR3: TGTGCCAGCAGCCCTAGGGGACAGAGCTACGCGAACACCGGGGAGCTGTTTTTT.